Each of the 21 T cell receptor beta chains below was sequenced from the same sample in a study of blood T cell repertoires in COVID-19. Generated by immunoSEQ multiplex PCR, the TCRdb table keeps only in-frame clones and is missing some. The table has some 80,000 clones, under 85% seen once. Sequencing was carried out using peripheral blood. The origin of the receptors is a human donor in a cohort sampled during active COVID-19.

This chain's CDR3 is CASLLAGWADTQYF. Written as DNA, the CDR3 is TGTGCCAGCCTACTAGCGGGGTGGGCAGATACGCAGTATTTT. This sequence joins TRBV7-2 and TRBJ2-3; 10 bases are a match to TRBD2. The CDR3 length is 14 residues. With 8 bases clipped from V and 4 bases from J, the junction kept 6 bases outside the gene matches. CDR1 and CDR2 from the germline V gene are SGHTA and FQGNSA.

The chain joins TRBV3-1 (or the pseudogene TRBV3-2) to TRBJ2-3, with 12 bases aligning to TRBD2. Germline V lookup: CDR1 LGHDT, CDR2 YNNKEL (reference sequence). The CDR3 is 18 amino acids. J lost 5 bases, V lost 1 base, and 10 bases had no gene match. This CDR3 reads CASSQGLAGGGFRDTQYF. DNA of the CDR3: TGTGCCAGCAGCCAAGGGCTAGCGGGGGGGGGATTCCGAGATACGCAGTATTTT.

As regards this clone: Germline and junction disagree at one end, which may indicate a read error. V is TRBV10-3 and J is TRBJ1-2; unclear D gene. The V gene's germline CDR1 is ENHRY and CDR2 SYGVKD. This CDR3 has 12 residues. The DNA for the CDR3 is TGTGCCATCAGTGTAACTTCGGAGTACCCCCGCTTC. Translated, it gives CAISVTSEYPRF.

The chain uses TRBV6-2 or TRBV6-3 and TRBJ2-3; 11 nucleotides match TRBD2. V dropped 4 bases and J dropped 6; count of bases not matched to a gene: 6. CDR3 length: 15 residues. The germline V gene has CDR1 MNHEY and CDR2 SVGEGT. The CDR3 protein is CASSLGLADLDTQYF. The CDR3 DNA sequence: TGTGCCAGCAGTTTGGGACTAGCGGACTTGGATACGCAGTATTTT.

This clone was seen a single time. This chain joins TRBV30 and TRBJ1-2; the match to TRBD1 covers 7 bases. The CDR3 sequence is 13 residues long. V was clipped by 3 bases and J by 0 bases; unmatched bases: 1. The germline V gene has CDR1 GTSNPN and CDR2 SVGIG (reference sequence). CDR3 nucleotide sequence: TGTGCCTGGAGAGGGACAGCTAACTATGGCTACACCTTC. Amino acid sequence: CAWRGTANYGYTF.

V usage is TRBV19 and J usage is TRBJ2-7; TRBD1 agrees at 10 bases. After removal of 7 bases from V and 0 bases from J, the junction contained 6 bases not matched to a gene. The CDR3 extends over 15 amino acids. Germline V gene lookup returns CDR1 LNHDA and CDR2 SQIVND (reference sequence). The CDR3 DNA sequence: TGTGCCAGTAATTCCCGGGACAGGGGCTCCTACGAGCAGTACTTC. The encoded protein is CASNSRDRGSYEQYF.

This clone has a handful of counts. CDR3 sequence (DNA): TGTGCCAGTAGTATAGAACAGGGTGGCCAGCCCCAGCATTTT. Its protein product is CASSIEQGGQPQHF. The V call is TRBV19, the J call TRBJ1-5; a weak D match, TRBD1 (6 bases). The germline V gene encodes CDR1 LNHDA and CDR2 SQIVND (reference sequence). The CDR3 is 14 amino acids. V lost 0 bases and J 7 bases, leaving 10 bases between the germline ends.

The V and J genes are TRBV18 and TRBJ2-1, with 7 bases identical to TRBD1. The trim removed 3 bases at V and 5 bases at J, leaving 7 bases unmatched. In germline, CDR1 is KGHSH, CDR2 LQKENI. The CDR3 consists of 15 residues. The CDR3 sequence: CASSPLGTVNNEQFF. DNA of the CDR3: TGTGCCAGCTCACCTCTGGGGACAGTAAACAATGAGCAGTTCTTC.

DNA of the CDR3: TGCGCCAGCAGCTCGACAGGGAGCACAACTAATGAAAAACTGTTTTTT. Translated: CASSSTGSTTNEKLFF. The chain links TRBV5-1 to TRBJ1-4; 7 nucleotides line up with TRBD1. Germline V CDR1 and CDR2: SGHRS, YFSETQ. CDR3 size: 16 residues. J lost 0 bases, V lost 3 bases, and 5 bases had no gene match.

The chain is built from TRBV9 and TRBJ2-6, with D unclear. This CDR3 is built from 12 residues. In germline, CDR1 is SGDLS, CDR2 YYNGEE. Trimming pared 4 bases from V and 3 bases from J, leaving 2 bases between. The CDR3 loop is CASSHGANVLTF. The DNA for the CDR3 is TGTGCCAGCAGCCATGGGGCCAACGTCCTGACTTTC.

The rearrangement joins TRBV7-9 to TRBJ2-3; TRBD1 might be the D (6 bases). Trimming removed 5 bases at V and 0 bases at J, with 12 bases between. The germline gives CDR1 SEHNR, CDR2 FQNEAQ (reference sequence). This CDR3 is built from 15 residues. The CDR3 reads CASSPDRTSTDTQYF. CDR3 in DNA: TGTGCCAGCAGCCCGGACAGAACTAGCACAGATACGCAGTATTTT.

This chain joins TRBV6-5 and TRBJ1-1; 11 bases agree with TRBD1. The ends lost 4 bases at V and 3 bases at J; junction bases unmatched: 4. Germline CDR1 reads MNHEY; CDR2 reads SVGAGI. The CDR3 is 15 residues long. In DNA, the CDR3 is TGTGCCAGCAGTTCAAGGGACAGGGGGGACACTGAAGCTTTCTTT. Its protein is CASSSRDRGDTEAFF.

The CDR3 loop reads CASSLEAPSDTEAFF. The DNA of the CDR3 is TGCGCCAGCAGCTTAGAGGCGCCATCGGACACTGAAGCTTTCTTT. This chain uses TRBV5-1 with TRBJ1-1, with D hard to call. Germline CDR1 is SGHRS and CDR2 is YFSETQ. V lost 2 bases and J 3 bases, leaving 14 bases between the germline ends. The CDR3 is 15 amino acids.

The rearrangement uses TRBV5-4 and TRBJ2-5; D possibly corresponds to TRBD1 (6 bases). V lost 3 bases and J 2 bases, leaving 11 bases between the germline ends. CDR3 size: 14 residues. Germline CDR1 SGHNT, CDR2 YYREEE (reference sequence). The chain's CDR3 is CASSSLGQQETQYF. The CDR3 bases are TGTGCCAGCAGCTCCCTCGGACAGCAAGAGACCCAGTACTTC.

This clone came up a few times. The chain employs TRBV28 and TRBJ2-7; no firm D call. Trimming shortened V by 4 bases and J by 3 bases, and 4 bases separated the two germline ends. Germline V lookup: CDR1 MDHEN, CDR2 SYDVKM. This CDR3 is built from 11 residues. CDR3 protein: CASSSFYEQYF. The CDR3 DNA reads as TGTGCCAGCAGTTCGTTCTACGAGCAGTACTTC. Combining the CDR3 with reference TRBV28 and TRBJ2-7 gives the whole variable domain DVKVTQSSRYLVKRTGEKVFLECVQDMDHENMFWYRQDPGLGLRLIYFSYDVKMKEKGDIPEGYSVSREKKERFSLILESASTNQTSMYLCASSSFYEQYFGPGTRLTVT.

The V and J genes are TRBV5-4 and TRBJ1-2; 7 bases are shared with TRBD1. Trimming cost V 4 bases and J 6 bases; bases outside gene matches: 12. This CDR3 region has 15 residues. Germline CDR1 and CDR2: SGHNT and YYREEE (reference sequence). CDR3 sequence (DNA): TGTGCCAGCAGCCTACAGGGGAATTGGATGGATGGCTACACCTTC. Translated: CASSLQGNWMDGYTF.

The chain carries TRBV5-1 and TRBJ1-6; D may be TRBD1 (5 bases). V dropped 0 bases and J dropped 8 bases, with 9 bases sitting between them. Germline V gives CDR1 SGHRS, CDR2 YFSETQ. This CDR3 has 14 residues. The CDR3 nucleotides are TGCGCCAGCAGCTTGGAGGGCAGGGATTCACCCCTCCACTTT. It translates to CASSLEGRDSPLHF.

This clone came up a few times. The chain carries TRBV5-1 and TRBJ1-4, with 7 positions matching TRBD1. This CDR3 is built from 15 residues. J lost 8 bases, V lost 1 base, and 8 bases had no gene match. The V gene's germline CDR1 is SGHRS and CDR2 YFSETQ. The CDR3 sequence: CASSLTSGTAEKLFF. The CDR3 DNA sequence: TGCGCCAGCAGCTTGACCTCAGGGACAGCAGAAAAACTGTTTTTT.

This clone showed up just once. The chain has TRBV5-1 and TRBJ2-3; D remains unclear. The CDR3 sequence is 18 residues long. Germline CDR1 and CDR2: SGHRS and YFSETQ. Trimming took 0 bases from V and 0 from J, leaving 17 bases between them. The CDR3 nucleotides are TGCGCCAGCAGCTTGGATAGCCGTTTGGCAGCTAGCACAGATACGCAGTATTTT. Its translation is CASSLDSRLAASTDTQYF. The full variable domain, in which reference TRBV5-1 and TRBJ2-3 provide the parts outside the CDR3, is KAGVTQTPRYLIKTRGQQVTLSCSPISGHRSVSWYQQTPGQGLQFLFEYFSETQRNKGNFPGRFSGRQFSNSRSEMNVSTLELGDSALYLCASSLDSRLAASTDTQYFGPGTRLTVL.

The rearrangement uses TRBV5-1 and TRBJ2-7, with D possibly being TRBD1 (6 bases). This CDR3 contains 16 residues. Trimming took off 4 bases at V and 3 bases at J, with 20 bases between the two ends. Germline CDR1 and CDR2: SGHRS and YFSETQ. The CDR3 loop reads CASSPQPQDSSYEQYF. The CDR3 bases are TGCGCCAGCAGCCCTCAGCCACAGGACAGCAGCTACGAGCAGTACTTC.

The chain is built from TRBV4-2 and TRBJ1-2, with TRBD1 identical over 9 bases. V trimming: 0 bases; J trimming: 4 bases; junction bases outside the gene matches: 6. Germline-derived CDR1 and CDR2 are LGHNA and YNFKEQ. The CDR3 is 16 residues long. The CDR3 DNA reads TGTGCCAGCAGCCAAGATAGAACAGGGGGCACCTATGGCTACACCTTC. Translation gives CASSQDRTGGTYGYTF.